This T cell receptor beta chain was found in a study of T cells in Graves' hyperthyroidism and ophthalmopathy. Study results and caveats: Among clonotypes expanded in thyroid above 0.001, most were also found in blood.

Around 9.8 ml fresh peripheral blood yielded the PBMCs. TCR beta CDR3 sequences were amplified from RNA transcripts. The HTBI primer set drove a first-round RT-PCR of the TCR CDR3. TCRdb recomputed calls from the multiplex PCR reads with MiXCR, one row per CDR3 protein. The data contain 300,000 or so distinct CDR3 sequences, 20% to 25% of them singletons. This clonotype appeared many times. Its target is unknown. Sample: blood. The sequence was obtained from a woman aged 50 to 60 with Graves' hyperthyroidism.

The CDR3 region has the DNA TGTGCCAGCAGCCCGTTGGAGGGTCAGCCCCAGCATTTT. Its protein is CASSPLEGQPQHF. The rearrangement joins TRBV11-2 to TRBJ1-5; D call uncertain. Germline CDR1 SGHAT, CDR2 FQNNGV. V lost 5 bases to trimming and J lost 6 bases, with 11 bases between them. There are 13 residues in the CDR3. Full variable domain (outside the CDR3, taken from reference TRBV11-2 and TRBJ1-5): EAGVAQSPRYKIIEKRQSVAFWCNPISGHATLYWYQQILGQGPKLLIQFQNNGVVDDSQLPKDRFSAERLKGVDSTLKIQPAKLEDSAVYLCASSPLEGQPQHFGDGTRLSIL.